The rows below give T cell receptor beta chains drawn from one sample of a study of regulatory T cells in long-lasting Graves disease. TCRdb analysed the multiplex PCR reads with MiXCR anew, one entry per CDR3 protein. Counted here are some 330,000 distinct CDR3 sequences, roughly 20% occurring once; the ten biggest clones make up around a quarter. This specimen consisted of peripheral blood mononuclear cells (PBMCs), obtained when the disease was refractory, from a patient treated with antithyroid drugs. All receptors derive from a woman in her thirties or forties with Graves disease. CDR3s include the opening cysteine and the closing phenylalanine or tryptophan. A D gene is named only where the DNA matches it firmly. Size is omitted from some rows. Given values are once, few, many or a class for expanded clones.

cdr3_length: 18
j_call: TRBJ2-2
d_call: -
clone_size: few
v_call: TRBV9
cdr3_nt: TGTGCCAGCAGCGTAGGTGGGGGGCACCCAGCGAACACCGGGGAGCTGTTTTTT
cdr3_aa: CASSVGGGHPANTGELFF

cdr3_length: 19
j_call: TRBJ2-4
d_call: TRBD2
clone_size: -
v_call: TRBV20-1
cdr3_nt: TGCAGTGCTAGTACGGGTCTTTTGCGGGAGGGAATAGCCAAAAACATTCAGTACTTC
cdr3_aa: CSASTGLLREGIAKNIQYF

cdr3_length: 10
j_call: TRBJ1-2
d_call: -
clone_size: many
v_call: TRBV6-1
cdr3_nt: TGTGCCAGCGGGAGCTATGGCTACACCTTC
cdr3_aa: CASGSYGYTF

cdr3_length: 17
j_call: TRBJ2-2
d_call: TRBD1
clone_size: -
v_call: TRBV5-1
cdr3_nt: TGCGCCAGCAGACCTTATCCGGGACAGACCTTCACCGGGGAGCTGTTTTTT
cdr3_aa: CASRPYPGQTFTGELFF

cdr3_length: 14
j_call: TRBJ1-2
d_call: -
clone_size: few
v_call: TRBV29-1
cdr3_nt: TGCAGCGTTGCCTTCGGGACGGAGATGTATGGCTACACCTTC
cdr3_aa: CSVAFGTEMYGYTF

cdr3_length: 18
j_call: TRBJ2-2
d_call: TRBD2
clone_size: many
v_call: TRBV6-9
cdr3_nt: TGTGCCAGCAGTTTCAGTACTAGCGGGAGGAAGAACACCGGGGAGCTGTTTTTT
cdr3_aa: CASSFSTSGRKNTGELFF

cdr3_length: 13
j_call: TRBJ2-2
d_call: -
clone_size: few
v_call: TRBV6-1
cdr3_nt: TGTGCCAGCAGCCAGGTTGACACCGGGGAGCTGTTTTTT
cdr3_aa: CASSQVDTGELFF

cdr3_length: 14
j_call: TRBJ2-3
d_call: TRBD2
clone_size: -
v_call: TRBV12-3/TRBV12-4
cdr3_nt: TGTGCCAGCAGTTTGACTAGCGAGACAGATACGCAGTATTTT
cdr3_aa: CASSLTSETDTQYF

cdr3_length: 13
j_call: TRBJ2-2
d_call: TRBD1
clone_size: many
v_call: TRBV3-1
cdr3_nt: TGTGCCAGCACCACGACAGGGTCGGGGGAGCTGTTTTTT
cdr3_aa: CASTTTGSGELFF

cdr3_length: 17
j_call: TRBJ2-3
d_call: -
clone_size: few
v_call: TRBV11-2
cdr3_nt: TGTGCCAGCAGCTTAGACCCATCGGGGCCCCGCACCGATACGCAGTATTTT
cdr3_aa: CASSLDPSGPRTDTQYF

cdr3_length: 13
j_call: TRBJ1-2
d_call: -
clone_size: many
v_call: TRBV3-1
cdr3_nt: TGTGCCAGCAGCATGTATACGGGCTATGGCTACACCTTC
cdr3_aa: CASSMYTGYGYTF

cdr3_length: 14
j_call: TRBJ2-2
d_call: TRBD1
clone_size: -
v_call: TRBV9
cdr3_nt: TGTGCCAGCAGCGAATCCAGGGGGACCGGGGAGCTGCTTTTT
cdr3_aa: CASSESRGTGELLF